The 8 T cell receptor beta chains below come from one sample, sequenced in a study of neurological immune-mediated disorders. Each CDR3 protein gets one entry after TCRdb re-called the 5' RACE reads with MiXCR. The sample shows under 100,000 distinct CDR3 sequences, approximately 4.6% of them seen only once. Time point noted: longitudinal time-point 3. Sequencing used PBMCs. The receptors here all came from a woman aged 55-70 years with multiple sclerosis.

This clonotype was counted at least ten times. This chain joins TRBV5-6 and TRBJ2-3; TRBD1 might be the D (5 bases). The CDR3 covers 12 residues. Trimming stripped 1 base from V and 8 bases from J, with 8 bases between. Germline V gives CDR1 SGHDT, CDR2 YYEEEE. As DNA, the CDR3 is TGTGCCAGCAGCTTGAGGGGTGGTACGCAGTATTTT. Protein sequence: CASSLRGGTQYF.

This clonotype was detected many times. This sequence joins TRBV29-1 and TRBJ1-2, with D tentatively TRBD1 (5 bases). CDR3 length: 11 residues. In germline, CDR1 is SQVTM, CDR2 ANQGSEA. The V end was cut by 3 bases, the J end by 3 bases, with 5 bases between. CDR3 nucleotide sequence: TGCAGCGTTGAGGGGGACTATGGCTACACCTTC. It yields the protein CSVEGDYGYTF.

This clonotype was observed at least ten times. The chain's CDR3 is CASRKQGATNEKLFF. The CDR3 region has the DNA TGTGCCAGCAGAAAACAGGGTGCAACTAATGAAAAACTGTTTTTT. V is TRBV12-3 or TRBV12-4 and J is TRBJ1-4; a weak D match, TRBD1 (6 bases). The CDR3 has 15 amino acids. V lost 6 bases and J lost 0, with 11 bases in between.

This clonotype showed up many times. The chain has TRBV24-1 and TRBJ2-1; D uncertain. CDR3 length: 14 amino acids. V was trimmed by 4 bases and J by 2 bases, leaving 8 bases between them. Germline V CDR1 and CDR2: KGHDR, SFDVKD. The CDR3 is CATSDYSAYNEQFF. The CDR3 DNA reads TGTGCCACCAGTGACTACTCGGCCTACAATGAGCAGTTCTTC.

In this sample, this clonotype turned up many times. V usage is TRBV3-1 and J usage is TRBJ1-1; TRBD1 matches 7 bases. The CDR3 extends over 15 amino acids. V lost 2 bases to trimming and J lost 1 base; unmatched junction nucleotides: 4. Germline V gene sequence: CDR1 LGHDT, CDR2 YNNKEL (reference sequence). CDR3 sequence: CASSQSGQPNTEAFF. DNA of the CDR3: TGTGCCAGCAGCCAATCGGGACAGCCGAACACTGAAGCTTTCTTT.

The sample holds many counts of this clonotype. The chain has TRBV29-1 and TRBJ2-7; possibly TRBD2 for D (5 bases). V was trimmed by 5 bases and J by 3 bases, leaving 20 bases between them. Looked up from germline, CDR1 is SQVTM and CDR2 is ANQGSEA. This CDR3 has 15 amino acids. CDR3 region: CSVLTPSSGLYEQYF. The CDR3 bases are TGCAGCGTTCTAACTCCTTCGTCCGGACTCTACGAGCAGTACTTC.

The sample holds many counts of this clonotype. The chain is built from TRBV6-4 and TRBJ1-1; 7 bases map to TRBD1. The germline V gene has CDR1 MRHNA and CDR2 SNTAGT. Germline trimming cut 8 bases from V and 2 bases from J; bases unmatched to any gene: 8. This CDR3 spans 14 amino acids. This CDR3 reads CASRSGTVNTEAFF. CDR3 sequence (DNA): TGTGCCAGCCGATCCGGGACAGTCAACACTGAAGCTTTCTTT.

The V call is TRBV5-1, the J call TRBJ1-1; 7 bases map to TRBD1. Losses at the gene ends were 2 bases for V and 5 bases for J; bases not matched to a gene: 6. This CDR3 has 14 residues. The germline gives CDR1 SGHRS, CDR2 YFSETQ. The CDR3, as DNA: TGCGCCAGCAGCTTCTCGACAGGGTCTACTGAAGCTTTCTTT. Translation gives CASSFSTGSTEAFF.